This T cell receptor (beta chain) derives from a study of healthy donors' naive CD4 and CD8 T cells. Broader study findings: Positive CDR3 charge linked to CD4+ cells, negative to CD8+ cells.

A linear amplification protocol produced the TCR libraries from 400 to 550 ng of total RNA. TCRdb recomputed calls from the reads with MiXCR, one row per CDR3 protein. The repertoire includes about 180,000 distinct CDR3 sequences, under 85% of them detected once, and about 2.4% sits in the top ten. Comments on this clonotype: Its antigen is not identified.

CDR1 is SGHRS, CDR2 YFSETQ, per germline. The V and J ends lost 0 bases and 0 bases respectively, with 10 bases between them. There are 15 residues in the CDR3. The gene calls are TRBV5-1 and TRBJ2-7, with D perhaps TRBD1 (5 bases). This TCR came from a pool of human donors in good health; the sample pools cells from several healthy donors. The source material was naive CD4+ and CD8+ T cells sorted from blood, pooled from several donors. The CDR3 DNA reads as TGCGCCAGCAGCTTGGTTCAGGGCAGCTCCTACGAGCAGTACTTC. It specifies CASSLVQGSSYEQYF.